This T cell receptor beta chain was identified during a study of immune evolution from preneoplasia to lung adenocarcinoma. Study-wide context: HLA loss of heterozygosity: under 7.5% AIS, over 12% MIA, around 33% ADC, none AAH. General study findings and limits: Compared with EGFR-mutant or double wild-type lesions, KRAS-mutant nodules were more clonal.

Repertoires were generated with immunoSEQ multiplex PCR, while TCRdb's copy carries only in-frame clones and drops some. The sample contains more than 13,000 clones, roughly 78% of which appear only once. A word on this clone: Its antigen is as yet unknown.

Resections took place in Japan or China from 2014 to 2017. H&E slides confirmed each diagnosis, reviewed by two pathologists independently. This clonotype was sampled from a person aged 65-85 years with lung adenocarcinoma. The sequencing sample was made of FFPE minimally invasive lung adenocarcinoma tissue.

This chain's CDR3 is CASSTRDRNNEQFF. In nucleotides, the CDR3 is TGTGCCAGCAGCACACGGGACAGAAACAATGAGCAGTTCTTC. The J gene is TRBJ2-1, the V gene TRBV11-2; 7 bases fit TRBD1. Germline CDR1 and CDR2: SGHAT and FQNNGV. The CDR3 covers 14 residues. V was clipped by 5 bases and J by 5 bases; unmatched bases: 6.